A single sample is the source of the 13 T cell receptor beta chains below, sequenced in a study of beta chain features in type 1 diabetes (dated by TCRdb to between 2018 and 2020). The library was generated by the immunoSEQ multiplex PCR assay. The entire isolated RNA was reverse transcribed using the High Capacity cDNA Reverse Transcription Kit, and thus expressed TCRB transcripts were sequenced. TCRdb holds this immuneACCESS table with in-frame rearrangements only. Some clones are missing; in checked studies, unresolved V genes explain under half, and the rest has no known cause. For this sample the table gives under 250,000 clones, of which 14% were detected only once. The ten most abundant clones make up about 0.027% of the sample. The sample was naive CD4+ T cells from blood. The cell subset or site label of this sample denotes: true naive CD4+ T cells. The receptor set was obtained from a woman aged 35 to 49 in good health.

This clone occurred once. The chain couples TRBV2 to TRBJ2-1, with D tentatively TRBD1 (6 bases). V lost 6 bases, J lost 0 bases, and 9 bases lay in between. Per germline, CDR1 SNHLY and CDR2 FYNNEI. This CDR3 comprises 14 residues. The CDR3 reads CASSQGSSYNEQFF. The CDR3 DNA follows: TGTGCCAGCAGCCAGGGGAGCTCCTACAATGAGCAGTTCTTC.

This clone was detected many times. The genes are TRBV7-9 and TRBJ2-1; D is possibly TRBD2 (5 bases). Trimming took off 4 bases at V and 8 bases at J, with 6 bases between the two ends. Germline V gives CDR1 SEHNR, CDR2 FQNEAQ (reference sequence). CDR3 length: 11 residues. The CDR3 DNA is TGTGCCAGCAGCTGGAGGTATGAGCAGTTCTTC. Encoded protein: CASSWRYEQFF. The full variable domain, its missing parts supplied by reference TRBV7-9 and TRBJ2-1, is DTGVSQNPRHKITKRGQNVTFRCDPISEHNRLYWYRQTLGQGPEFLTYFQNEAQLEKSRLLSDRFSAERPKGSFSTLEIQRTEQGDSAMYLCASSWRYEQFFGPGTRLTVL.

The chain is built from TRBV9 and TRBJ2-2; 8 nucleotides align to TRBD2. The germline V gene encodes CDR1 SGDLS and CDR2 YYNGEE. V shed 4 bases, J shed 3 bases, and the junction held 14 bases outside the gene matches. The CDR3 sequence is 18 residues long. The CDR3 nucleotides read TGTGCCAGCAGCCCAGAGGCTGTAGCGGGGAGTTACACCGGGGAGCTGTTTTTT. The encoded protein is CASSPEAVAGSYTGELFF. The full variable domain, rest sourced from reference TRBV9 and TRBJ2-2, is DSGVTQTPKHLITATGQRVTLRCSPRSGDLSVYWYQQSLDQGLQFLIQYYNGEERAKGNILERFSAQQFPDLHSELNLSSLELGDSALYFCASSPEAVAGSYTGELFFGEGSRLTVL.

This clone came up a few times. This chain links TRBV5-5 with TRBJ2-3; D not resolved. V was cut by 4 bases and J by 3 bases, with 6 bases left in between. This CDR3 is 12 amino acids long. Germline V gives CDR1 SGHKS, CDR2 YYEKEE (reference sequence). CDR3 coding DNA: TGTGCCAGCAGCCAAGAGACAGATACGCAGTATTTT. It is translated as CASSQETDTQYF.

The rearrangement uses TRBV6-1 and TRBJ2-7; D ambiguous. Germline V gives CDR1 MNHNS, CDR2 SASEGT. The CDR3 has 13 amino acids. V was clipped by 4 bases and J by 2 bases, with 9 bases between them. CDR3 nucleotide sequence: TGTGCCAGCAGTGTAGTCGCTGCCTACGAGCAGTACTTC. This encodes CASSVVAAYEQYF.

The chain recombines TRBV5-4 with TRBJ2-1; 10 bases are shared with TRBD2. The CDR3 spans 15 residues. Germline lookup yields CDR1 SGHNT and CDR2 YYREEE (reference sequence). J was trimmed by 4 bases and V by 2 bases; bases with no gene match: 3. CDR3 sequence: CASSFRSGGYNEQFF. The CDR3 bases are TGTGCCAGCAGCTTCCGTAGCGGGGGGTACAATGAGCAGTTCTTC.

V and J are TRBV11-2 and TRBJ2-1; 8 nucleotides align to TRBD2. The CDR3 has 14 amino acids. Germline V gene sequence: CDR1 SGHAT, CDR2 FQNNGV. Losses at the gene ends were 4 bases for V and 4 bases for J; bases not matched to a gene: 3. The CDR3: CASSSTSGYNEQFF. In nucleotides, the CDR3 is TGTGCCAGCAGCTCCACTAGCGGTTACAATGAGCAGTTCTTC.

This clone was detected a few times. The chain couples TRBV5-1 to TRBJ1-5; weak D call: TRBD1 (6 bases). Germline values: CDR1 SGHRS, CDR2 YFSETQ. This CDR3 is 14 amino acids long. V was trimmed by 4 bases and J by 2 bases, leaving 10 bases between them. CDR3 in amino acids: CASSVTGGNQPQHF. CDR3 coding DNA: TGCGCCAGCAGCGTGACAGGAGGCAATCAGCCCCAGCATTTT.

In its sample, this clone was seen a few times. The chain employs TRBV5-4 and TRBJ1-3, with D tentatively TRBD1 (6 bases). Germline loops: CDR1 SGHNT, CDR2 YYREEE (reference sequence). With 6 bases removed from V and 2 bases from J, the gap between germline ends came to 15 bases. This CDR3 comprises 15 residues. CDR3 nucleotide sequence: TGTGCCAGCACCCCGAGAGGACAGCCTGGAAACACCATATATTTT. It codes for CASTPRGQPGNTIYF.

The chain carries TRBV7-2 and TRBJ2-5; a weak D match, TRBD1 (5 bases). The tail of the sequence fits TRBJ2-7 better, so the J call may be wrong. CDR1 and CDR2 (germline): SGHTA, FQGNSA. CDR3 size: 13 residues. The DNA of the CDR3 is TGTGCCAGCAGCTTAGACAGGCTGGTCGAGCAGTACTTC. Its translation is CASSLDRLVEQYF.

The V and J genes are TRBV6-5 and TRBJ1-2, with D possibly being TRBD1 (5 bases). In germline, CDR1 is MNHEY, CDR2 SVGAGI. Trimming stripped 8 bases from V and 6 bases from J, with 10 bases between. The CDR3 contains 11 residues. DNA for the CDR3: TGTGCCAGCTCTCGGGGGGATGGCTACACCTTC. This gives the protein CASSRGDGYTF.

The chain combines TRBV7-9 with TRBJ1-5; 8 bases are shared with TRBD1. Trimming at V came to 3 bases and at J to 2 bases, leaving 9 bases not matched to a gene. There are 17 residues in the CDR3. Germline V lookup: CDR1 SEHNR, CDR2 FQNEAQ (reference sequence). The CDR3 DNA sequence: TGTGCCAGCAGCTTCGGGACAGGTCTATGGGGCAATCAGCCCCAGCATTTT. Residues: CASSFGTGLWGNQPQHF. Full variable domain (outside the CDR3, taken from reference TRBV7-9 and TRBJ1-5): DTGVSQNPRHKITKRGQNVTFRCDPISEHNRLYWYRQTLGQGPEFLTYFQNEAQLEKSRLLSDRFSAERPKGSFSTLEIQRTEQGDSAMYLCASSFGTGLWGNQPQHFGDGTRLSIL.

This clone was found a few times. The CDR3 spells CASSLSRGQETQYF. DNA of the CDR3: TGTGCCAGCAGCTTGTCGAGGGGGCAAGAGACCCAGTACTTC. The chain joins TRBV7-9 to TRBJ2-5, with D possibly matching TRBD1 (6 bases). V lost 3 bases to trimming and J lost 2 bases, with 10 bases between them. Germline V gives CDR1 SEHNR, CDR2 FQNEAQ (reference sequence). This CDR3 contains 14 residues. The whole variable domain, filled in from reference TRBV7-9 and TRBJ2-5, reads DTGVSQNPRHKITKRGQNVTFRCDPISEHNRLYWYRQTLGQGPEFLTYFQNEAQLEKSRLLSDRFSAERPKGSFSTLEIQRTEQGDSAMYLCASSLSRGQETQYFGPGTRLLVL.